This TCR beta chain was found in a study of CD8+ T cells in alopecia areata. Study details: Oral tofacitinib (5 to 10 mg twice daily) was administered to treated patients.

The CDR3 loop spans 12 amino acids. Germline CDR1 SGDLS, CDR2 YYNGEE. The V gene lost 3 bases and the J gene lost 4 bases, with 7 bases spanning the gap. To note about this clone: Its antigen is unknown. The sample has other DNA sequences that encode this CDR3 too.

General study points: Affected scalp, especially in alopecia totalis/universalis, had a higher clonality than normal scalp did. The study also sequences resident alphabeta T cells of normal skin in scalp samples.

It was cDNA, reverse transcribed from extracted RNA, that served as the sequencing template. The protocol was immunoSEQ multiplex PCR, while the TCRdb copy is restricted to in-frame clones and leaves out a portion. Counted here are 150,000 or so clones, 87% occurring once; the ten biggest clones make up around 16%. Peripheral blood samples and lesional scalp punch biopsies were obtained from alopecia areata patients. The receptor was isolated from a human donor with alopecia areata. The rearrangement joins TRBV9 to TRBJ1-1; perhaps TRBD1 as D (5 bases). The sample in question was CD8+ T cells sorted from blood, obtained at week 0. The CDR3 DNA reads TGTGCCAGCAGCGGGGGGAGCACTGAAGCTTTCTTT. This codes for CASSGGSTEAFF.